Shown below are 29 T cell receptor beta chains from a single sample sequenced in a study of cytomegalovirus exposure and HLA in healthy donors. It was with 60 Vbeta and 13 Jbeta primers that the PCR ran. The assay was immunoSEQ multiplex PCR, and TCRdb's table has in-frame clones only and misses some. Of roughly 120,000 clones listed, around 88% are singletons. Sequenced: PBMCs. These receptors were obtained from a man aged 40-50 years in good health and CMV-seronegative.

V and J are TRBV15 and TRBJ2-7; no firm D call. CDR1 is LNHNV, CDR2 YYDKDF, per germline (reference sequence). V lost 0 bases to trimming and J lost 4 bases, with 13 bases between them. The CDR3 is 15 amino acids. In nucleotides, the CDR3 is TGTGCCACCAGCAGAGAAGGTAGTAGACATTACGAGCAGTACTTC. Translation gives CATSREGSRHYEQYF.

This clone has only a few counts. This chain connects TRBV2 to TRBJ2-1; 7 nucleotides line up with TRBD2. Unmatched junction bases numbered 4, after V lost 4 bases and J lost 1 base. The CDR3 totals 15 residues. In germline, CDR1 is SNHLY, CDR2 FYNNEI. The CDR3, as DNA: TGTGCCAGCAGTGGAGGCGGGGGTTCCTACAATGAGCAGTTCTTC. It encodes CASSGGGGSYNEQFF.

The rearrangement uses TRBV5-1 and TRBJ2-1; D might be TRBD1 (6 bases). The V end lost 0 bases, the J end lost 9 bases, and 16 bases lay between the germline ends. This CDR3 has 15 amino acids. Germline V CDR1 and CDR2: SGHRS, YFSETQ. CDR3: CASSLGVLTGVEQFF. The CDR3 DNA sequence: TGCGCCAGCAGCTTGGGGGTCTTGACAGGCGTTGAGCAGTTCTTC.

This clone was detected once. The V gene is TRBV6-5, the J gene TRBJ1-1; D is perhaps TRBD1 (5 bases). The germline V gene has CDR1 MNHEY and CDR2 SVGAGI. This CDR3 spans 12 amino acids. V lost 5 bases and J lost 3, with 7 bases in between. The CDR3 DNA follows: TGTGCCAGCAGTAGGGGCCACACTGAAGCTTTCTTT. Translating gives CASSRGHTEAFF.

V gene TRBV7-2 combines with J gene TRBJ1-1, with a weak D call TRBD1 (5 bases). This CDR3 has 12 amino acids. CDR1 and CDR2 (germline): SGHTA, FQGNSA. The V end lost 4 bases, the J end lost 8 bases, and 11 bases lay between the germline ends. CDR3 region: CASSSWGGEAFF. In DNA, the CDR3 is TGTGCCAGCAGCTCCTGGGGGGGGGAAGCTTTCTTT.

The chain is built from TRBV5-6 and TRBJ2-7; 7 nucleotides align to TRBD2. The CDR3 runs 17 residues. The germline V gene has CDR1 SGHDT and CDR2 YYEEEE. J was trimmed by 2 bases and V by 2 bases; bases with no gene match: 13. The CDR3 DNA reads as TGTGCCAGCAGCTTATCGATAAGCGGGACTCCTACCTACGAGCAGTACTTC. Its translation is CASSLSISGTPTYEQYF. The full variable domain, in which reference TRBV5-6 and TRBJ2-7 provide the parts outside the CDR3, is DAGVTQSPTHLIKTRGQQVTLRCSPKSGHDTVSWYQQALGQGPQFIFQYYEEEERQRGNFPDRFSGHQFPNYSSELNVNALLLGDSALYLCASSLSISGTPTYEQYFGPGTRLTVT.

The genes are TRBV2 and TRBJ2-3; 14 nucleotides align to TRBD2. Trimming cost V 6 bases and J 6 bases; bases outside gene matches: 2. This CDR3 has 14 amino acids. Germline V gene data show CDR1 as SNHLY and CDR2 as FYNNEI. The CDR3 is CASRTSGGADTQYF. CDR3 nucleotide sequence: TGTGCCAGCAGGACTAGCGGGGGGGCGGATACGCAGTATTTT.

This CDR3 reads CASSSPHTPSYNEQFF. The CDR3 nucleotides are TGTGCCAGCAGCTCCCCCCACACCCCCTCCTACAATGAGCAGTTCTTC. The rearrangement joins TRBV7-2 to TRBJ2-1; unclear D gene. V lost 4 bases, J lost 0 bases, and 13 bases lay in between. CDR3 length: 16 amino acids. CDR1 SGHTA and CDR2 FQGNSA come from the germline V gene.

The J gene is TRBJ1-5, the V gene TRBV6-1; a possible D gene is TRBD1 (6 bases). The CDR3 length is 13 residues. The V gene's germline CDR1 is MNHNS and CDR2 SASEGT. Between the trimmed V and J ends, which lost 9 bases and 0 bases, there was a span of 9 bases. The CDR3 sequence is CASGQNSNQPQHF. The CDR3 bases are TGTGCCAGTGGACAGAATAGCAATCAGCCCCAGCATTTT.

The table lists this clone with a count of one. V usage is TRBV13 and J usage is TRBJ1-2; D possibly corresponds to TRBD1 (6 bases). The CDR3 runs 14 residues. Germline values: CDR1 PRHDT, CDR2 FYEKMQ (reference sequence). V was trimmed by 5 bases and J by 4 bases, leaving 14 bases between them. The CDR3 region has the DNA TGTGCCAGCAGCCCCCGACGGACAGCCTATGGCTACACCTTC. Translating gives CASSPRRTAYGYTF.

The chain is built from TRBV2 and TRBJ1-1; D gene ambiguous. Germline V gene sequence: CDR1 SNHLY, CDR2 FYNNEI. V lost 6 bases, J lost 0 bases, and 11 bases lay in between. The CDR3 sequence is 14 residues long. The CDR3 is CASSPPQMNTEAFF. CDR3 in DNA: TGTGCCAGCAGCCCCCCTCAGATGAACACTGAAGCTTTCTTT. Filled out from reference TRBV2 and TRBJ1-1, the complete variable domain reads EPEVTQTPSHQVTQMGQEVILRCVPISNHLYFYWYRQILGQKVEFLVSFYNNEISEKSEIFDDQFSVERPDGSNFTLKIRSTKLEDSAMYFCASSPPQMNTEAFFGQGTRLTVV.

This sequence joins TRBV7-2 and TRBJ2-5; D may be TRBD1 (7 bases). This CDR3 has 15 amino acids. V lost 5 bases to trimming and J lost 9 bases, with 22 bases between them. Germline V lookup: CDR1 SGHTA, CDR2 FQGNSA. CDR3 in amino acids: CASSEGSGGIGSQYF. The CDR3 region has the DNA TGTGCCAGCAGCGAGGGGTCAGGGGGGATCGGATCCCAGTACTTC.

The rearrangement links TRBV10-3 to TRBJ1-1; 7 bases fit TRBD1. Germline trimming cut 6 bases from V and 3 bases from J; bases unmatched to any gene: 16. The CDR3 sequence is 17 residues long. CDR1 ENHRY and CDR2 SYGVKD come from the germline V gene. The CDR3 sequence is CAIRSHYRGQWDTEAFF. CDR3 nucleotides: TGTGCCATCAGATCTCACTACAGGGGACAATGGGACACTGAAGCTTTCTTT.

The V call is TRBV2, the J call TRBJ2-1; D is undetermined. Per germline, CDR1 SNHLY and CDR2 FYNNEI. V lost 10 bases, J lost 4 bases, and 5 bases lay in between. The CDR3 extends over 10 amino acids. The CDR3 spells CAISYNEQFF. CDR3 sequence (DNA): TGTGCCATCTCTTACAATGAGCAGTTCTTC.

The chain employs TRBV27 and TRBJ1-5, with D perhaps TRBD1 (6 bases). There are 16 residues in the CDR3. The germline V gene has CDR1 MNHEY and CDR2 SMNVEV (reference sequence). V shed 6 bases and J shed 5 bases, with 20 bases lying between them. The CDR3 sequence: CASRELGAPRDQPQHF. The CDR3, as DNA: TGTGCCAGCAGGGAGTTGGGGGCCCCAAGGGATCAGCCCCAGCATTTT.

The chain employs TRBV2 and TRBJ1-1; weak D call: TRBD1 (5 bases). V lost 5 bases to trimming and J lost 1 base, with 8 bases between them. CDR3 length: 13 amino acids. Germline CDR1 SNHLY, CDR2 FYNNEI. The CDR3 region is CASSWGGNTEAFF. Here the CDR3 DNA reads TGTGCCAGCAGTTGGGGGGGGAACACTGAAGCTTTCTTT.

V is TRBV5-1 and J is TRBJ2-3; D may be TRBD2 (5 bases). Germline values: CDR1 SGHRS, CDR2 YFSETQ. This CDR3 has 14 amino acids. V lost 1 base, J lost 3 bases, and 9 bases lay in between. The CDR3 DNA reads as TGCGCCAGCAGCTTGACTGAGGGAACAGATACGCAGTATTTT. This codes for CASSLTEGTDTQYF.

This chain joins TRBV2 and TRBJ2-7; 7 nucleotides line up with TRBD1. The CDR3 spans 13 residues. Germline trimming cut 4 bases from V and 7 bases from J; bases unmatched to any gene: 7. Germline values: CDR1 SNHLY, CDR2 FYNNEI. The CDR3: CASSATGAGEQYF. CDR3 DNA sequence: TGTGCCAGCAGTGCTACAGGGGCAGGGGAGCAGTACTTC.

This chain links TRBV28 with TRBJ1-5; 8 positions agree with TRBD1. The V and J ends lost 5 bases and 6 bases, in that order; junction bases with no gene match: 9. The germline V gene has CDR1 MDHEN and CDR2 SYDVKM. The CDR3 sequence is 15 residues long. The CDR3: CASSLQGARGQPQHF. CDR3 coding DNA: TGTGCCAGCAGTCTCCAGGGGGCGCGGGGTCAGCCCCAGCATTTT.

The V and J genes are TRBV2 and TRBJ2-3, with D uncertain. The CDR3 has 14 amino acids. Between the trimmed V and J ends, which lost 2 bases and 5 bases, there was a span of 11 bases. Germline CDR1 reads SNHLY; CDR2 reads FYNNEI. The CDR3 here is CASSEPTRGDTQYF. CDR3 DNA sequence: TGTGCCAGCAGTGAACCGACTCGCGGAGATACGCAGTATTTT. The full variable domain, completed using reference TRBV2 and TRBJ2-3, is EPEVTQTPSHQVTQMGQEVILRCVPISNHLYFYWYRQILGQKVEFLVSFYNNEISEKSEIFDDQFSVERPDGSNFTLKIRSTKLEDSAMYFCASSEPTRGDTQYFGPGTRLTVL.

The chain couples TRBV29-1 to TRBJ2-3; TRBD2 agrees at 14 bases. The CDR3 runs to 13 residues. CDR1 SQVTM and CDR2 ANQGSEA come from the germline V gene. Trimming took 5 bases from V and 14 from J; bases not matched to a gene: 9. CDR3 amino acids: CSVTGTSGGKGYF. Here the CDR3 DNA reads TGCAGCGTTACCGGGACTAGCGGGGGAAAGGGGTATTTT.

The CDR3 sequence: CAIHDRAEAFF. CDR3 sequence (DNA): TGTGCCATCCACGACAGGGCTGAAGCTTTCTTT. V gene TRBV28 combines with J gene TRBJ1-1; 7 bases match TRBD1. Germline V lookup: CDR1 MDHEN, CDR2 SYDVKM. This CDR3 comprises 11 residues. V lost 10 bases to trimming and J lost 6 bases; unmatched junction nucleotides: 5.

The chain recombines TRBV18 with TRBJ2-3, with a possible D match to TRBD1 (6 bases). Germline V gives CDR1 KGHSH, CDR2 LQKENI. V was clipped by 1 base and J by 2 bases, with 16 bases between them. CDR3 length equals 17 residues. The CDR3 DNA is TGTGCCAGCTCACCACTAGAGGGGGTATCTTCCACAGATACGCAGTATTTT. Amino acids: CASSPLEGVSSTDTQYF.

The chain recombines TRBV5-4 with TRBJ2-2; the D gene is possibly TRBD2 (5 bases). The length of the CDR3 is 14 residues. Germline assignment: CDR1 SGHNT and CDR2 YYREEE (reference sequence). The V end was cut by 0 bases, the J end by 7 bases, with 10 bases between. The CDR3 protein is CASSLVRDGGELFF. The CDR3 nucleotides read TGTGCCAGCAGCTTGGTCCGGGATGGCGGGGAGCTGTTTTTT. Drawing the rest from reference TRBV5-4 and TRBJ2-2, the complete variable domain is ETGVTQSPTHLIKTRGQQVTLRCSSQSGHNTVSWYQQALGQGPQFIFQYYREEENGRGNFPPRFSGLQFPNYSSELNVNALELDDSALYLCASSLVRDGGELFFGEGSRLTVL.

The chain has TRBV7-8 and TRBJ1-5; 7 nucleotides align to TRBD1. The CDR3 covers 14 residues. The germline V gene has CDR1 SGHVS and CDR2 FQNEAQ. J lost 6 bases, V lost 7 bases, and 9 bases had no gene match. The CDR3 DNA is TGTGCCAGCACCCTACAGGGGCTGAGTCAGCCCCAGCATTTT. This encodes CASTLQGLSQPQHF.

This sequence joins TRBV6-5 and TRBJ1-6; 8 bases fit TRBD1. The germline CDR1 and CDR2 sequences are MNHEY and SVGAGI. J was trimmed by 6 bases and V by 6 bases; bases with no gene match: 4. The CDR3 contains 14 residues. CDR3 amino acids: CASRDDRGNSPLHF. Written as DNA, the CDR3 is TGTGCCAGCAGAGACGACAGGGGTAATTCACCCCTCCACTTT.

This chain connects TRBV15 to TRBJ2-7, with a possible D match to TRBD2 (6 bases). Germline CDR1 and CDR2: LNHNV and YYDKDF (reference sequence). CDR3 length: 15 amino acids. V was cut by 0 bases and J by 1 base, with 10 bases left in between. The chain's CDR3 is CATSRDRGGSYEQYF. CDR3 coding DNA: TGTGCCACCAGCAGAGACCGAGGAGGGTCCTACGAGCAGTACTTC.

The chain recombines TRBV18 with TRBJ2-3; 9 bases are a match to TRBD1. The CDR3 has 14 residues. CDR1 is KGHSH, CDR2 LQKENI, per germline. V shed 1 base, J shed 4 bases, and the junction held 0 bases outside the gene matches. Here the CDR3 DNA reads TGTGCCAGCTCACCACGGACAGGGGCAGATACGCAGTATTTT. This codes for CASSPRTGADTQYF. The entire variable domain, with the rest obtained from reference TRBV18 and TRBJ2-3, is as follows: NAGVMQNPRHLVRRRGQEARLRCSPMKGHSHVYWYRQLPEEGLKFMVYLQKENIIDESGMPKERFSAEFPKEGPSILRIQQVVRGDSAAYFCASSPRTGADTQYFGPGTRLTVL.

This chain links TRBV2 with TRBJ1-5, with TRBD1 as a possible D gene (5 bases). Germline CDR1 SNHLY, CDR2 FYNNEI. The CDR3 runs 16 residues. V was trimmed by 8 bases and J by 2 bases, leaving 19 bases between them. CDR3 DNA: TGTGCCAGCCGGGGGGTGGGCCAGAGGGGCAATCAGCCCCAGCATTTT. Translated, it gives CASRGVGQRGNQPQHF.